These 26 T cell receptor beta chains were sequenced from one sample in a study of blood T cell repertoires in COVID-19 (dated by TCRdb to 2018 to 2020). Preparation of the library involved the immunoSEQ multiplex PCR assay. As stored in TCRdb, this immuneACCESS dataset retains in-frame rearrangements with V and J assigned. A fraction of the clones does not appear; measured against another copy, unresolved V genes explain less than half of the discrepancy, and the remainder lacks a known reason. Recorded for this sample are 70,000 to 75,000 clones; around 81% of them occurred a single time. In total, the top ten clones hold 20% to 25% of the sample. Sequenced input: peripheral blood. These receptors all stem from a woman aged 70 to 79 with acute or convalescent COVID-19.

The chain joins TRBV2 to TRBJ2-3; possible D gene TRBD2, 5 bases. Trimming took off 2 bases at V and 0 bases at J, with 9 bases between the two ends. This CDR3 has 15 residues. CDR1 is SNHLY, CDR2 FYNNEI, per germline. The CDR3 loop is CASSETGISTDTQYF. CDR3 in DNA: TGTGCCAGCAGTGAAACGGGGATAAGCACAGATACGCAGTATTTT.

The chain carries TRBV28 and TRBJ2-3; tentatively, D is TRBD2 (6 bases). Germline V lookup: CDR1 MDHEN, CDR2 SYDVKM. The germline V and J ends were trimmed by 6 bases and 4 bases, with 17 bases remaining between them. This CDR3 is built from 15 residues. The CDR3, as DNA: TGTGCCAGCAGCCGAGCGGAGGGGTGGGCAGATACGCAGTATTTT. It translates to CASSRAEGWADTQYF.

The rearrangement links TRBV5-1 to TRBJ2-3, with TRBD1 matching over 7 bases. Germline V gene sequence: CDR1 SGHRS, CDR2 YFSETQ. The CDR3 is 16 residues long. The J segment lost 1 base and the V segment lost 4 bases, leaving 9 bases of the junction unmatched. DNA for the CDR3: TGCGCCAGCAGCGTCGGACATCAGGGGGGCACAGATACGCAGTATTTT. Protein: CASSVGHQGGTDTQYF.

V is TRBV19 and J is TRBJ2-7; 11 positions match TRBD1. CDR1 and CDR2 (germline): LNHDA, SQIVND (reference sequence). The junction had 5 bases not matched to a gene; V was cut back by 6 bases and J by 4 bases. CDR3 size: 14 residues. The CDR3 DNA reads TGTGCCAGTAGAAGGACAGGGGGCTGGTACGAGCAGTACTTC. As protein: CASRRTGGWYEQYF.

The chain uses TRBV28 and TRBJ1-5, with D possibly TRBD1 on 6 matching bases. Trimming shortened V by 10 bases and J by 6 bases, and 19 bases separated the two germline ends. The CDR3 is 14 residues long. Per the germline V gene, CDR1 is MDHEN and CDR2 is SYDVKM. The CDR3, as DNA: TGTGCCACCAGCTGGGGGCGGCGGACTCAGCCCCAGCATTTT. Translation gives CATSWGRRTQPQHF.

This clone was detected once. The chain joins TRBV7-8 to TRBJ2-5, with TRBD1 matching over 8 bases. Germline V CDR1 and CDR2: SGHVS, FQNEAQ. Trimming at V came to 7 bases and at J to 4 bases, leaving 14 bases not matched to a gene. CDR3 length: 16 amino acids. The CDR3 is CASIPRGRGLVETQYF. Here the CDR3 DNA reads TGTGCCAGCATCCCGAGGGGCAGGGGGCTTGTAGAGACCCAGTACTTC. Together with reference TRBV7-8 and TRBJ2-5, the CDR3 gives the full variable domain: GAGVSQSPRYKVAKRGQDVALRCDPISGHVSLFWYQQALGQGPEFLTYFQNEAQLDKSGLPSDRFFAERPEGSVSTLKIQRTQQEDSAVYLCASIPRGRGLVETQYFGPGTRLLVL.

V and J are TRBV5-1 and TRBJ1-1; D is undetermined. Per germline, CDR1 SGHRS and CDR2 YFSETQ. The CDR3 has 14 amino acids. V was pared by 7 bases and J by 1 base, with 14 bases between. CDR3 residues: CASATLSENTEAFF. CDR3 bases: TGCGCCAGCGCCACCCTCTCAGAGAACACTGAAGCTTTCTTT.

This clone occurred a few times. V is TRBV24-1 and J is TRBJ2-7; 10 nucleotides agree with TRBD2. This CDR3 is 15 amino acids long. Trimming at V came to 6 bases and at J to 1 base, leaving 5 bases not matched to a gene. Per germline, CDR1 KGHDR and CDR2 SFDVKD. The CDR3 bases are TGTGCCACCAGTCCCGGGACTAGCGTTTCCTACGAGCAGTACTTC. This codes for CATSPGTSVSYEQYF.

This sequence joins TRBV7-3 and TRBJ2-7; 7 nucleotides align to TRBD1. The V segment lost 5 bases and the J segment 7 bases; nucleotides outside the gene matches: 8. The germline gives CDR1 SGHTA, CDR2 FQGTGA. The CDR3 loop spans 13 amino acids. CDR3 DNA: TGTGCCAGCAGCCCAAAGCCAGGGGGTGAGCAGTACTTC. Residues: CASSPKPGGEQYF.

The chain couples TRBV3-1 (or the pseudogene TRBV3-2) to TRBJ2-1; 11 nucleotides agree with TRBD2. The V and J ends lost 4 bases and 3 bases, in that order; junction bases with no gene match: 5. The CDR3 spans 16 residues. Germline values: CDR1 LGHDT, CDR2 YNNKEL (reference sequence). CDR3 in amino acids: CASSPGTSGFYNEQFF. The CDR3 nucleotides read TGTGCCAGCAGCCCTGGGACTAGCGGTTTCTACAATGAGCAGTTCTTC.

The chain couples TRBV2 to TRBJ2-2, with D possibly TRBD2 on 6 matching bases. V was trimmed by 6 bases and J by 0 bases, leaving 20 bases between them. The CDR3 is made up of 18 amino acids. CDR1 and CDR2 (germline): SNHLY, FYNNEI. The CDR3 DNA sequence: TGTGCCAGCAGCGGTCGGGGGAAGCGCCTATCGAACACCGGGGAGCTGTTTTTT. This codes for CASSGRGKRLSNTGELFF.

The CDR3 protein is CASSSMGGEQFF. The CDR3, as DNA: TGTGCCAGCAGCTCAATGGGAGGTGAGCAGTTCTTC. This chain uses TRBV27 with TRBJ2-1; weak D call: TRBD2 (6 bases). Germline V gene lookup returns CDR1 MNHEY and CDR2 SMNVEV (reference sequence). There are 12 residues in the CDR3. V was pared by 6 bases and J by 9 bases, with 12 bases between.

This chain connects TRBV30 to TRBJ2-3; 7 nucleotides match TRBD1. CDR3 length: 14 residues. Per germline, CDR1 GTSNPN and CDR2 SVGIG (reference sequence). The V segment lost 3 bases and the J segment 8 bases; nucleotides outside the gene matches: 11. The CDR3 DNA reads as TGTGCCTGGAGGGTGGCAGGGGGAAAATCTACGCAGTATTTT. Translating gives CAWRVAGGKSTQYF.

The sample holds one count of this clone. This rearrangement joins TRBV7-6 to TRBJ1-5; D is perhaps TRBD1 (6 bases). The CDR3 contains 16 residues. CDR1 SGHVS and CDR2 FNYEAQ come from the germline V gene. V was clipped by 4 bases and J by 0 bases, with 13 bases between them. The CDR3 loop reads CASSSRTVYSNQPQHF. The CDR3 nucleotides are TGTGCCAGCAGCTCCCGGACAGTCTATAGCAATCAGCCCCAGCATTTT.

The V call is TRBV5-1, the J call TRBJ2-2; 10 bases map to TRBD1. In germline, CDR1 is SGHRS, CDR2 YFSETQ. The CDR3 is 15 amino acids. V dropped 5 bases and J dropped 3; count of bases not matched to a gene: 4. The CDR3 DNA follows: TGCGCCAGCAGAACCGGGACAGGGGACACCGGGGAGCTGTTTTTT. Protein: CASRTGTGDTGELFF.

This clone was counted only a few times. The rearrangement links TRBV30 to TRBJ2-7; 7 bases match TRBD2. The V gene's germline CDR1 is GTSNPN and CDR2 SVGIG (reference sequence). The CDR3 loop spans 16 amino acids. Trimming removed 2 bases from V and 3 bases from J; junction bases left unmatched: 13. DNA of the CDR3: TGTGCCTGGAGTCCCATAGCGGGCGGTGTTAGCTACGAGCAGTACTTC. It specifies CAWSPIAGGVSYEQYF. Full variable domain (outside the CDR3, taken from reference TRBV30 and TRBJ2-7): SQTIHQWPATLVQPVGSPLSLECTVEGTSNPNLYWYRQAAGRGLQLLFYSVGIGQISSEVPQNLSASRPQDRQFILSSKKLLLSDSGFYLCAWSPIAGGVSYEQYFGPGTRLTVT.

The chain has TRBV7-2 and TRBJ2-5; TRBD2 matches 7 bases. The CDR3 spans 15 residues. CDR1 SGHTA and CDR2 FQGNSA come from the germline V gene. V gave up 2 bases and J gave up 7 bases; unmatched junction bases: 10. This CDR3 is CASSLRWEGLGTQYF. The CDR3 DNA reads as TGTGCCAGCAGCTTAAGGTGGGAGGGTCTGGGGACCCAGTACTTC.

The table lists this clone with a count of one. The chain is built from TRBV13 and TRBJ2-7; D unclear. CDR3 length: 17 amino acids. Germline V CDR1 and CDR2: PRHDT, FYEKMQ (reference sequence). Deletions cut 5 bases from V and 5 bases from J, with 25 bases between. The CDR3 nucleotides are TGTGCCAGCAGCATCCGGCTAGTGTTACAACCCATCCACGAGCAGTACTTC. Translated, it gives CASSIRLVLQPIHEQYF.

V gene TRBV6-5 combines with J gene TRBJ2-7, with TRBD1 identical over 10 bases. CDR1 and CDR2 from the germline V gene are MNHEY and SVGAGI. Trimming took 4 bases from V and 2 from J; bases not matched to a gene: 5. CDR3 length equals 15 residues. The CDR3 region has the DNA TGTGCCAGCAGTTTCCGGGACAGGGGTACCTACGAGCAGTACTTC. As protein: CASSFRDRGTYEQYF.

This chain connects TRBV11-2 to TRBJ2-3, with a weak D call TRBD1 (5 bases). Trimming removed 5 bases at V and 1 base at J, with 13 bases between. The CDR3 spans 15 residues. CDR1 and CDR2 (germline): SGHAT, FQNNGV. The CDR3 is CASSTKTAGTDTQYF. DNA for the CDR3: TGTGCCAGCAGCACCAAGACAGCAGGCACAGATACGCAGTATTTT.

The V and J genes are TRBV11-2 and TRBJ2-3; 8 nucleotides align to TRBD2. V dropped 5 bases and J dropped 2; count of bases not matched to a gene: 6. Germline V gene sequence: CDR1 SGHAT, CDR2 FQNNGV. The CDR3 sequence is 15 residues long. CDR3 loop: CASSPTSGATDTQYF. CDR3 DNA: TGTGCCAGCAGCCCCACTAGCGGCGCCACAGATACGCAGTATTTT.

The rearrangement uses TRBV11-3 and TRBJ2-7; D call uncertain. Trimming removed 5 bases from V and 5 bases from J, with 7 bases in between. This CDR3 is 11 amino acids long. Germline V gene lookup returns CDR1 SGHNT and CDR2 YENEEA. CDR3 in amino acids: CASSERHEQYF. CDR3 DNA: TGTGCCAGCAGCGAGAGGCACGAGCAGTACTTC.

The V call is TRBV7-2, the J call TRBJ2-5; TRBD1 matches at 7 bases. The CDR3 length is 15 residues. J lost 0 bases, V lost 5 bases, and 6 bases had no gene match. Germline-derived CDR1 and CDR2 are SGHTA and FQGNSA. For the CDR3, the DNA is TGTGCCAGCAGCCCACAGACAGGGTACCAAGAGACCCAGTACTTC. It translates to CASSPQTGYQETQYF.

This chain uses TRBV7-3 with TRBJ2-1; perhaps TRBD2 as D (6 bases). Germline CDR1 reads SGHTA; CDR2 reads FQGTGA. Between the trimmed V and J ends, which lost 8 bases and 4 bases, there was a span of 15 bases. The CDR3 length is 14 residues. The CDR3 bases are TGTGCCAGCGCAGCGGGCCCCATTTACAATGAGCAGTTCTTC. Protein sequence: CASAAGPIYNEQFF.

The chain uses TRBV18 and TRBJ1-2, with unresolved D. The CDR3 sequence is 14 residues long. Germline CDR1 KGHSH, CDR2 LQKENI. V was trimmed by 2 bases and J by 0 bases, leaving 7 bases between them. The CDR3 region is CASSPFEANYGYTF. CDR3 nucleotide sequence: TGTGCCAGCTCACCATTTGAGGCTAACTATGGCTACACCTTC.

In this sample, this clone turned up once. J is TRBJ2-7 and V is TRBV15, with TRBD2 matching 8 bases. The CDR3 runs 15 residues. Germline loops: CDR1 LNHNV, CDR2 YYDKDF (reference sequence). Germline trimming cut 1 base from V and 6 bases from J; bases unmatched to any gene: 8. The CDR3 DNA follows: TGTGCCACCAGCAGAGGGGTCGGGAGGGCCCCCGAGCAGTACTTC. Amino acids: CATSRGVGRAPEQYF.